Described below is a single T cell receptor (beta chain) sequence and its context. This CDR3 comprises 13 residues. With 2 bases removed from V and 3 bases from J, the gap between germline ends came to 7 bases. Germline V lookup: CDR1 KGHSH, CDR2 LQKENI. These data belong to a study of blood T cell repertoires in COVID-19. About the research overall: Samples representing acute and convalescent COVID-19 were sourced from the United States, Italy and Spain. PBMCs, B-cell-depleted T cells, or T cells provided the cDNA or gDNA that made up the material.

Authors' methods: For nucleated cells, counts were estimated from reference gene primer amplification. Sequenced by immunoSEQ multiplex PCR; TCRdb stores in-frame clones only, minus some. For V, J and clone size, that table is used; D and trimming come from the DNA. The sample yields roughly 210,000 clones, 88% seen once. The chain carries TRBV18 and TRBJ1-1; no definite D call. The receptor comes from a man aged 65-85 years with acute or convalescent COVID-19. The source material was peripheral blood. DNA of the CDR3: TGTGCCAGCTCACCAATGGCAGACACTGAAGCTTTCTTT. This sequence encodes CASSPMADTEAFF. The full variable domain, with the rest looked up from reference TRBV18 and TRBJ1-1, is NAGVMQNPRHLVRRRGQEARLRCSPMKGHSHVYWYRQLPEEGLKFMVYLQKENIIDESGMPKERFSAEFPKEGPSILRIQQVVRGDSAAYFCASSPMADTEAFFGQGTRLTVV.